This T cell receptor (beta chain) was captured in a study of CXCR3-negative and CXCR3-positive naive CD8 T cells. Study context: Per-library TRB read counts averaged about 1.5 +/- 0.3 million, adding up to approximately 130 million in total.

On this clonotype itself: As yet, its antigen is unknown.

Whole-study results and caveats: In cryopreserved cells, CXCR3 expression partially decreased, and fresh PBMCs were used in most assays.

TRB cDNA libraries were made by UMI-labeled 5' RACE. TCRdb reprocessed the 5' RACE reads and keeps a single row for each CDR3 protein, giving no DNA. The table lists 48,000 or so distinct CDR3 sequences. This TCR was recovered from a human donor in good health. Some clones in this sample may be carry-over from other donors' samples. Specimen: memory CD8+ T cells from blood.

The CDR3: CASSLVGGDYQETQYF. The rearrangement links TRBV5-1 to TRBJ2-5; the D call from TCRdb, TRBD2, cannot be confirmed without DNA. The CDR3 is 16 amino acids. Germline lookup yields CDR1 SGHRS and CDR2 YFSETQ.